This T cell receptor (beta chain) was profiled in a study of a mutant IDH1 vaccine in newly diagnosed glioma. For the study at large: Vaccination was launched 4-6 weeks after radiotherapy alone, or with temozolomide cycles. The treated group averaged approximately 42 years old and was about 60% male, roughly 40% female.

Produced via immunoSEQ multiplex PCR; TCRdb's table is partial and in-frame only. The repertoire holds tens of thousands of clones, with approximately 88% as singletons. The V end was cut by 1 base, the J end by 4 bases, with 10 bases between. The CDR3 is 14 amino acids. Germline V CDR1 and CDR2: MGHRA, YSYEKL. Specified time point: week 11, during vaccination. Vaccination comprised doses that each held 300 ug of mutant IDH1 20-mer peptide, plus topical imiquimod. Points on this clone: What it binds is unknown.

Overall study findings and caveats: Patients mounted vaccine-induced immune responses in 85% to 95% of cases. Pseudoprogression appeared independent of alterations in top peripheral clonotypes.

The sample was PBMCs, taken from a glioma patient whose treatment included an IDH1 peptide vaccine. The sequence derives from a woman in her forties or fifties with glioma. The chain joins TRBV4-1 to TRBJ2-5; D uncertain. The CDR3 sequence: CASSQAGRRETQYF. The CDR3 nucleotides read TGCGCCAGCAGCCAAGCGGGCAGGCGAGAGACCCAGTACTTC.